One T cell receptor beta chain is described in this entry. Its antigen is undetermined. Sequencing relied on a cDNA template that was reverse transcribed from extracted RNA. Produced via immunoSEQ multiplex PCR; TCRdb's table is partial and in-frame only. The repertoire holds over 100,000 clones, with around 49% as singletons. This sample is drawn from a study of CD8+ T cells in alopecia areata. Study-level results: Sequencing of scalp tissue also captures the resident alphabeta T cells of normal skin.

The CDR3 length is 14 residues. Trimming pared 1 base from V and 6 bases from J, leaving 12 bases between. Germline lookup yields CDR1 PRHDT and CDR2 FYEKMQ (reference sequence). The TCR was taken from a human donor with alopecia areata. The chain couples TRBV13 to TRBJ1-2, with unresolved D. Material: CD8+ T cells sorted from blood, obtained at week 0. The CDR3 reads CASSLDRGVNGYTF. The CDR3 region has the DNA TGTGCCAGCAGCTTAGATCGGGGAGTGAATGGCTACACCTTC.